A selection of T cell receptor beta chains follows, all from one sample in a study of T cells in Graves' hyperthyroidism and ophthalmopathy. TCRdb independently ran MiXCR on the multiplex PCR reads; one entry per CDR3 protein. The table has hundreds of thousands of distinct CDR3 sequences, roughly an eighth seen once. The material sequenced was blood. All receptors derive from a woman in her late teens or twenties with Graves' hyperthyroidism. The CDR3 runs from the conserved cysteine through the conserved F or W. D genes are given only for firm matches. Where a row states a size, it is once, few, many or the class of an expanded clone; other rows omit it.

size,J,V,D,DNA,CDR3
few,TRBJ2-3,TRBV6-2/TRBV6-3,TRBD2,TGTGCCAGCAGTGATGACTGGACTAGCGGGCAGTATTTT,CASSDDWTSGQYF
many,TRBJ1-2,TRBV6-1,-,TGTGCCAGCAGCGCTCAGGGAGGGTATGGCTACACCTTC,CASSAQGGYGYTF
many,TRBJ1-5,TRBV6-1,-,TGTGCCAGCAGTGGTGGCATGGTGAGGGCTGATCAGCCCCAGCATTTT,CASSGGMVRADQPQHF
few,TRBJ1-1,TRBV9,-,TGTGCCAGCAGTATCAGTGTTGCTGAAGCTTTCTTT,CASSISVAEAFF
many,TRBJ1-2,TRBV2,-,TGTGCCAGCAGTGAATACGGACGCGGCACAGGCTACACCTTC,CASSEYGRGTGYTF
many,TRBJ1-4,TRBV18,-,TGTGCCAGCTCACCCCCCTTCGACGAAAAACTGTTTTTT,CASSPPFDEKLFF
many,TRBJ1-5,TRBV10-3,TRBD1,TGTGCCATCAGTGCTACAGGGGGCGCAGGCAATCAGCCCCAGCATTTT,CAISATGGAGNQPQHF
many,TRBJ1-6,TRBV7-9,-,TGTGCCAGCAGCTTAGACAGGAACCCCCTCCACTTT,CASSLDRNPLHF
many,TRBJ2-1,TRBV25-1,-,TGTGCCAGCAGTGCGGGGCAGGTCTATGGTGGGTGGTGGACGTACAATGAGCAGTTCTTC,CASSAGQVYGGWWTYNEQFF
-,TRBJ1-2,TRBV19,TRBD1,TGTGCCAGTAGCGAAAACAGGGGGCCTTTGGATGGCTACACCTTC,CASSENRGPLDGYTF